This record concerns one TCR beta chain sequence. In the authors' workflow: Reference gene primer amplification in the assay estimated nucleated cell counts. Sequencing was performed with immunoSEQ multiplex PCR; in TCRdb, only in-frame clones are kept and a portion is missing. The V and J calls and clone size are taken from that table; D and trimming were inferred from the DNA. The table lists more than 150,000 clones, 84% of them singletons. This sample was taken from a study of blood T cell repertoires in COVID-19. As for the study in general: The United States, Italy and Spain supplied acute and convalescent COVID-19 samples. PBMCs, B-cell-depleted T cells, or T cells were the source of the cDNA or gDNA that made up the material.

The V gene end was trimmed by 4 bases and the J gene end by 8 bases; junction bases not matched to a gene: 24. This CDR3 spans 19 amino acids. The V and J genes are TRBV5-3 and TRBJ1-2; 9 bases line up with TRBD1. TRBV5-3 is filed as an ORF, its function uncertain. The TCR sequence derives from a human donor in a cohort sampled during active COVID-19. The sequencing input was peripheral blood. CDR3 nucleotides: TGTGCCAGAAGCCCCAGGCGTGCCGGGACAGGGAATTTTTTGCGGGGCTACACCTTC. It is translated as CARSPRRAGTGNFLRGYTF.